One TCR beta chain is described in this entry. Antigen: not known. The record originates from a study of T cells expressing NK-cell markers. In the study overall: In sorted CD3+CD56+NKG2C+, CD3+CD56+NKG2C- and CD3+CD56-NKG2C+ T cells, TCR beta repertoires were obtained. Of eight sequenced donors, seven were HCMV-seropositive and one HCMV-seronegative. Notes on the study in general: Dominant NKG2C+ clonotype frequencies of roughly 1.0-8% of CD8+ T cells were measured in about 6 donors.

TCRdb reworked the 5' RACE reads into one entry per CDR3 protein, no DNA. The sample holds about 460,000 distinct CDR3 sequences. The CDR3 has 13 amino acids. Germline CDR1 MNHNS, CDR2 SASEGT. Sequences were obtained from blood T cells: a sorted CD56 or NKG2C T cell subset, CD4+ or CD8+ T cells, or bulk PBMC T cells (not recorded which). The chain couples TRBV6-1 to TRBJ1-5; TCRdb indicates TRBD1, and absent DNA this call remains unverified. The sequence came from a woman aged 50 to 60 in good health. The CDR3 here is CASEGGRDQPQHF.